The rows below give T cell receptor beta chains drawn from one sample of a study of human T cells and chemical hapten exposure. One entry per CDR3 protein, called by TCRdb with MiXCR from the RACE reads. The sample lists some 88,000 distinct CDR3 sequences, about 10% occurring once. Sequencing was performed on whole blood, taken in connection with sensitization to the hapten diphenylcyclopropenone (DPC). The source of these receptors is a man in his forties or fifties with alopecia areata. Some clones in this sample may be carry-over from other donors' samples. The CDR3 runs from the conserved cysteine through the conserved F or W. Each record gives: V gene, clone size, J gene, D gene, CDR3 protein. A D gene is named only where the DNA matches it firmly. Not all rows give a size; the values are once, few, many and, for expanded clones, a class.

TRBV7-8	few	TRBJ2-6	TRBD1	CASSFWTGGSGANVLTF
TRBV20-1	-	TRBJ2-3	-	CSARGSGITDTQYF
TRBV20-1	-	TRBJ2-1	-	CSARKGDEQFF
TRBV9	-	TRBJ2-7	TRBD1	CASSVGTGANYEQYF
TRBV10-3	-	TRBJ1-4	TRBD1	CAISESTQGGRGKLFF
TRBV24-1	-	TRBJ2-7	-	CATSDTGWEQYF
TRBV5-4	many	TRBJ2-6	-	CASSFGGPGANVLTF
TRBV24-1	-	TRBJ1-2	-	CATSDPTGDYGYTF
TRBV19	-	TRBJ2-1	-	CASQGTLSSYNEQFF
TRBV12-3/TRBV12-4	many	TRBJ1-2	-	CASSFGNYGYTF
TRBV15	few	TRBJ2-7	TRBD1	CATSRGGTVSSYEQYF
TRBV12-3/TRBV12-4	-	TRBJ1-1	-	CASSLRQVNTEAFF
TRBV6-2/TRBV6-3	-	TRBJ2-1	-	CASSRWGANNEQFF
TRBV5-1	-	TRBJ2-5	-	CASSFTMEGETQYF
TRBV6-2/TRBV6-3	few	TRBJ1-5	-	CASSYKMTGPQHF
TRBV7-2	-	TRBJ2-1	-	CASSLTVYNEQFF
TRBV6-5	few	TRBJ1-1	-	CASSYRVTGLGTEAFF
TRBV6-6	many	TRBJ1-5	-	CASSYGQGNQPQHF
TRBV12-3/TRBV12-4	-	TRBJ2-3	-	CASSTRGISTDTQYF
TRBV2	few	TRBJ2-6	-	CASIGGTGANVLTF
TRBV12-3/TRBV12-4	few	TRBJ2-4	-	CASSLEVIKNIQYF